These T cell receptor beta chains were read from a single sample in a study of control samples from healthy donors and cancer patients. Libraries were prepared by immunoSEQ multiplex PCR; TCRdb keeps only in-frame clonotypes and omits some of them. The sample records around 100,000 clones, around nine tenths being singletons. The specimen was blood. The receptors were gathered from a human donor in good health. The donor label of this sample is uncertain. The CDR3 runs from the conserved cysteine through the conserved F or W. The D gene is left open where the match is weak. Some rows have no size entry. The others give once, few or many, or a class for an expanded clone.

TRBJ1-3	TRBV13	.	.	CASSPRTNREIYGNTIYF	TGTGCCAGCAGCCCTCGAACCAACAGGGAAATCTATGGAAACACCATATATTTT
TRBJ2-2	TRBV7-9	.	TRBD1	CASSQNYGQGVLGELFF	TGTGCCAGCAGCCAAAACTACGGACAGGGGGTCTTGGGGGAGCTGTTTTTT
TRBJ2-3	TRBV19	.	TRBD2	CATSVPGLALDTQYF	TGTGCCACCTCGGTCCCGGGACTAGCCCTGGATACGCAGTATTTT
TRBJ2-3	TRBV7-2	.	.	CASSLGLGPDTQYF	TGTGCCAGCAGCTTAGGACTAGGTCCCGATACGCAGTATTTT
TRBJ1-5	TRBV14	.	.	CASSQDWAQPQHF	TGTGCCAGCAGCCAAGATTGGGCTCAGCCCCAGCATTTT
TRBJ2-1	TRBV9	.	.	CASSVGPEYNEQFF	TGTGCCAGCAGCGTGGGACCAGAATACAATGAGCAGTTCTTC
TRBJ1-2	TRBV30	.	.	CAWFRGHYYGYTF	TGTGCCTGGTTCCGAGGGCACTACTATGGCTACACCTTC
TRBJ1-6	TRBV9	.	.	CASSVGGTLNSPLHF	TGTGCCAGCAGCGTAGGAGGGACGCTTAATTCACCCCTCCACTTT
TRBJ2-2	TRBV7-7	.	.	CASSLTAGSGELFF	TGTGCCAGCAGCTTAACCGCAGGGTCCGGGGAGCTGTTTTTT
TRBJ1-3	TRBV10-3	once	.	CASGQGFGLGGNTIYF	TGTGCCAGCGGTCAGGGATTCGGCTTAGGGGGAAACACCATATATTTT
TRBJ1-2	TRBV2	.	.	CASREKTTNYGYTF	TGTGCCAGCAGGGAAAAAACCACTAACTATGGCTACACCTTC
TRBJ1-1	TRBV30	.	.	CAWSLPSGRPKGNTEAFF	TGTGCCTGGAGTCTCCCTTCGGGGAGACCCAAGGGGAACACTGAAGCTTTCTTT
TRBJ1-1	TRBV24-1	.	.	CATSASGPRGTEAFF	TGTGCCACCAGTGCTTCGGGACCCAGGGGCACTGAAGCTTTCTTT
TRBJ2-1	TRBV7-2	.	.	CASSSQRVTYNEQFF	TGTGCCAGCAGCTCTCAGCGGGTTACCTACAATGAGCAGTTCTTC
TRBJ1-2	TRBV5-6	.	.	CASSFDRRGSDYTF	TGTGCCAGCAGCTTTGACAGAAGGGGTTCGGACTACACCTTC
TRBJ1-1	TRBV6-5	.	.	CASSTTENTEAFF	TGTGCCAGCAGTACGACAGAGAACACTGAAGCTTTCTTT
TRBJ2-3	TRBV19	.	.	CASSPSTDTQYF	TGTGCCAGTAGTCCGAGCACAGATACGCAGTATTTT
TRBJ1-4	TRBV19	.	.	CASRSAALNEKLFF	TGTGCCAGTAGGAGCGCGGCCCTTAATGAAAAACTGTTTTTT
TRBJ1-2	TRBV6-5	.	TRBD1	CASSRDSNNYGYTF	TGTGCCAGCAGTAGGGACAGCAATAACTATGGCTACACCTTC
TRBJ1-2	TRBV4-2	.	TRBD1	CASSPDRALGSSYGYTF	TGTGCCAGCAGCCCGGACAGGGCATTGGGTTCGAGCTATGGCTACACCTTC